This T cell receptor (beta chain) was observed in a study of blood T cell repertoires in COVID-19. Cohorts were based on clinical histories the participants reported. With V trimmed by 0 bases and J by 2 bases, 7 bases remained unmatched. The CDR3 loop spans 18 amino acids. Germline V gene lookup returns CDR1 MGHRA and CDR2 YSYEKL. The table came from immunoSEQ multiplex PCR; TCRdb's copy has only in-frame clones and leaves some out. The repertoire holds 200,000 to 250,000 clones, with around nine tenths as singletons. The clonotype originates from a woman in her twenties or thirties who had been exposed to COVID-19. The chain joins TRBV4-1 to TRBJ2-7; 13 positions match TRBD2. Material: PBMCs or T cells enriched from blood (not recorded which). The CDR3 coding sequence is TGCGCCAGCAGCCAAGATCCCTGGACTAGCGGGGGAGCCTACGAGCAGTACTTC. Protein: CASSQDPWTSGGAYEQYF.